The rows below give T cell receptor beta chains drawn from one sample of a study of cytomegalovirus exposure and HLA in healthy donors. The repertoire was sequenced with immunoSEQ multiplex PCR; TCRdb's copy has only in-frame clones and lacks some. The sample shows around 240,000 clones, 90% of them seen only once. The specimen was PBMCs. The receptors were gathered from a woman younger than 35 in good health and CMV-seronegative. Each CDR3 is given with its conserved first and last residue. A D gene is named only where the DNA matches it firmly. Clone size is not always given. Where it is, it says once, few, many or a class for expanded clones.

TRBV25-1	TRBJ1-2	TRBD1	-	TGTGCCAGCACTGGGACAGGGTGGGGTGGCTACACCTTC	CASTGTGWGGYTF
TRBV9	TRBJ2-5	-	-	TGTGCCAGCAGCGTAGGGGCAGGGTCAATTGAGACCCAGTACTTC	CASSVGAGSIETQYF
TRBV27	TRBJ2-1	-	-	TGTGCCAGCAGTAAGCTAGCCCTTAATGAGCAGTTCTTC	CASSKLALNEQFF
TRBV6-5	TRBJ2-2	TRBD1	-	TGTGCCAGCAGTAAGGACAGGGGGGACACCGGGGAGCTGTTTTTT	CASSKDRGDTGELFF
TRBV19	TRBJ1-2	-	-	TGTGCCAGTAGTATGCCCCGGCAGGGACTATATGGCTACACCTTC	CASSMPRQGLYGYTF
TRBV5-1	TRBJ1-6	-	-	TGCGCCAGCAGCTCCCAAGCAGGGAAGGGTTCACCCCTCCACTTT	CASSSQAGKGSPLHF
TRBV15	TRBJ1-1	-	-	TGTGCCACCAGCAGAGCAGGGTTGAACACTGAAGCTTTCTTT	CATSRAGLNTEAFF
TRBV5-4	TRBJ1-5	TRBD1	-	TGTGCCAGCAGCCTACAGGGGTCGCAATTACCCCAGCATTTT	CASSLQGSQLPQHF
TRBV6-5	TRBJ2-7	-	-	TGTGCCAGCAGGACAATATACGAGCAGTACTTC	CASRTIYEQYF
TRBV25-1	TRBJ1-1	-	once	TGTGCCAGCCGAAGCGGGAACACTGAAGCTTTCTTT	CASRSGNTEAFF
TRBV10-2	TRBJ2-7	TRBD2	-	TGCGCCAGCAGTGAGTCAGCGGGGCAGGCGTACGAGCAGTACTTC	CASSESAGQAYEQYF
TRBV7-3	TRBJ1-6	-	-	TGTGCCAGCAGCTTACAGGGAAAGTTGTCACCCCTCCACTTT	CASSLQGKLSPLHF
TRBV18	TRBJ1-1	-	-	TGTGCCAGCTCACCATTTTACAGGGACCTGAACACTGAAGCTTTCTTT	CASSPFYRDLNTEAFF
TRBV29-1	TRBJ2-3	TRBD2	-	TGCAGCGTGGGGGGCCCTAGCGGGGATCCCACAGATACGCAGTATTTT	CSVGGPSGDPTDTQYF
TRBV5-6	TRBJ1-6	TRBD1	few	TGTGCCAGTACCGACAGGGCTAGATCACCCCTCCACTTT	CASTDRARSPLHF
TRBV7-3	TRBJ2-3	TRBD2	-	TGTGCCAGCAGCCAGACTAGCGGGGGGTCCGCCACAGATACGCAGTATTTT	CASSQTSGGSATDTQYF
TRBV28	TRBJ1-2	TRBD1	-	TGTGCCAGCAGTTCCGGGGGGACAGGGAGGGATGGCTACACCTTC	CASSSGGTGRDGYTF
TRBV15	TRBJ2-3	-	-	TGTGCCACCAGCAGAGATGGAGGAGCCACAGATACGCAGTATTTT	CATSRDGGATDTQYF
TRBV19	TRBJ2-7	-	once	TGTGCCAGTGCCCTAGATTCCGCGCTGGAGGAGCAGTACTTC	CASALDSALEEQYF
TRBV10-3	TRBJ1-6	TRBD1	-	TGTGCCATCGCCGGACAGGGCAATTCACCCCTCCACTTT	CAIAGQGNSPLHF
TRBV18	TRBJ2-6	-	-	TGTGCCCAGCCCTCTTCGGGGGGACAGGAAGACTCTGGGGCCAACGTCCTGACTTTC	CAQPSSGGQEDSGANVLTF
TRBV9	TRBJ2-3	TRBD2	-	TGTGCCAGCAGCACGCGGACTAGCGGGGGCACAGATACGCAGTATTTT	CASSTRTSGGTDTQYF
TRBV2	TRBJ2-3	TRBD2	-	TGTGCCAGCAGCCCCACCAGCGGGGGGAGCACAGATACGCAGTATTTT	CASSPTSGGSTDTQYF
TRBV7-9	TRBJ2-7	-	-	TGTGCCAGCAGCTTAGTCCAGTACGAGCAGTACTTC	CASSLVQYEQYF
TRBV9	TRBJ1-1	TRBD1	few	TGTGCCAGCAGCATTGCCCCGGGACAGGGAAGTGAAGCTTTCTTT	CASSIAPGQGSEAFF
TRBV5-1	TRBJ2-3	TRBD1	-	TGCGCCAGCAGATCCGGGACAGGGGGCACAGATACGCAGTATTTT	CASRSGTGGTDTQYF
TRBV7-6	TRBJ2-1	-	-	TGTGCCAGCAGCCAGACGCAGGGATACTCCTACAATGAGCAGTTCTTC	CASSQTQGYSYNEQFF
TRBV2	TRBJ1-1	-	-	TGTGCCAGCAGGCAGGGGGAAGCTTTCTTT	CASRQGEAFF
TRBV7-2	TRBJ1-2	-	-	TGTGCCAGCAGCCCCGACCCCGCGGCTAACTATGGCTACACCTTC	CASSPDPAANYGYTF
TRBV7-3	TRBJ2-7	-	-	TGTGCCAGCAGCCCTCAATACTCGACAGGCTACGAGCAGTACTTC	CASSPQYSTGYEQYF
TRBV11-2	TRBJ2-5	-	-	TGTGCCAGCAGCTTAACTGGCGGGGCCCTTGGGGAGACCCAGTACTTC	CASSLTGGALGETQYF
TRBV4-3	TRBJ2-7	-	-	TGCGCCAGCAGCCAAGATCTACAGCTAAACTACGAGCAGTACTTC	CASSQDLQLNYEQYF
TRBV10-3	TRBJ2-5	TRBD2	-	TGTGCCATTTCGGGACTAGCGTTACAGACCCAGTACTTC	CAISGLALQTQYF
TRBV27	TRBJ2-1	TRBD2	-	TGTGCCAGCACCCTGAGGGAGGGAGCCTACAATGAGCAGTTCTTC	CASTLREGAYNEQFF
TRBV21-1	TRBJ2-3	-	once	TGTGCCAGCAGCAAAGAGAAGACAGGGGGCACAGATACGCAGTATTTT	CASSKEKTGGTDTQYF
TRBV10-3	TRBJ1-2	TRBD1	-	TGTGCCATCAGTGTCGGGACAGGGTTTGATCCCCGTGGCTACACCTTC	CAISVGTGFDPRGYTF
TRBV5-5	TRBJ1-2	TRBD1	-	TGTGCCAGCAGCCAGGGACAGATATATGGCTACACCTTC	CASSQGQIYGYTF
TRBV5-5	TRBJ1-1	-	-	TGTGCCAGCAGCTCCACGGGGAGGATGAACACTGAAGCTTTCTTT	CASSSTGRMNTEAFF
TRBV27	TRBJ2-1	TRBD1	-	TGTGCCAGCAGTTTAATAAGAGGGGGCCGGAATGAGCAGTTCTTC	CASSLIRGGRNEQFF
TRBV9	TRBJ2-3	TRBD2	-	TGTGCCAGCAGCGCCGGACTAGTACCAGATACGCAGTATTTT	CASSAGLVPDTQYF
TRBV5-6	TRBJ1-1	TRBD1	-	TGTGCCAGCAGCCCAGGGGGGACTGAAGCTTTCTTT	CASSPGGTEAFF
TRBV2	TRBJ2-5	TRBD1	-	TGTGCCAGCAGTCGGGACAGCCAAGAGACCCAGTACTTC	CASSRDSQETQYF
TRBV2	TRBJ1-2	-	-	TGTGCCAGCAATTCCCAGGGAGGGGCCTATGGCTACACCTTC	CASNSQGGAYGYTF
TRBV5-4	TRBJ2-2	-	-	TGTGCCAGCAGCAAAAGACTAGTTGGGACCGGGGAGCTGTTTTTT	CASSKRLVGTGELFF
TRBV28	TRBJ1-5	TRBD1	-	TGTGCCAGCAGTCCGACAGGGTTTACTCAGCCCCAGCATTTT	CASSPTGFTQPQHF
TRBV29-1	TRBJ2-2	-	-	TGCAGCGTTGGTACTCCTAACACCGGGGAGCTGTTTTTT	CSVGTPNTGELFF
TRBV7-8	TRBJ2-2	TRBD1	-	TGTGCCAGCAGCTCCGCAGGGACAGGGAACGTCGGGGAGCTGTTTTTT	CASSSAGTGNVGELFF
TRBV19	TRBJ1-1	TRBD1	-	TGTGCCAGTAGTGTGGGACAGGGTTCGGGCACTGAAGCTTTCTTT	CASSVGQGSGTEAFF
TRBV19	TRBJ1-1	TRBD1	-	TGTGCCAGTAGTTCGGACAGGGTCACTGAAGCTTTCTTT	CASSSDRVTEAFF
TRBV29-1	TRBJ2-3	TRBD2	-	TGCAGCGTTGAGGTCTTAGCGGGGGTCACAGATACGCAGTATTTT	CSVEVLAGVTDTQYF
TRBV28	TRBJ1-5	TRBD1	-	TGTGCCAGCAGTTTATTGGCAGGGGGAGATCAGCCCCAGCATTTT	CASSLLAGGDQPQHF
TRBV27	TRBJ2-6	-	-	TGTGCCAGCAGTTTAAAACGTCAGGGTGGGGCCAACGTCCTGACTTTC	CASSLKRQGGANVLTF
TRBV6-4	TRBJ1-2	-	-	TGTGCCAGCAGTGAGACAGGTTCTGGCTATGGCTACACCTTC	CASSETGSGYGYTF
TRBV28	TRBJ2-5	-	-	TGTGCCAGCACAGTTTATAGGGGTTCGGAGACCCAGTACTTC	CASTVYRGSETQYF
TRBV5-1	TRBJ1-3	TRBD1	-	TGCGCCAGCAGCTGGACAGGGCCGGAGAACACCATATATTTT	CASSWTGPENTIYF
TRBV11-3	TRBJ2-5	TRBD1	-	TGTGCCAGCAGCGCCTCCGGGACAGGGGGTTATGAGACCCAGTACTTC	CASSASGTGGYETQYF